Described below is a single TCR beta chain sequence and its context. The data belong to a study of patients and donors after allogeneic stem cell transplantation. TCRdb passed the RT-PCR reads through MiXCR, listing each CDR3 protein once. Among about a million distinct CDR3 sequences listed, more than 15% were seen once. The sequence was obtained from a human donor who was either an allogeneic HSCT recipient or a stem cell or donor lymphocyte infusion donor (not recorded which). It is not recorded whose cells these are; they may come from a transplant donor. Sequencing was carried out using blood, either unsorted or a sorted T cell fraction (not recorded which).

CDR3 DNA sequence: TGTGCCAGCAGACACCCGGGCACGAACACTGAAGCTTTCTTT. Its protein product is CASRHPGTNTEAFF. This sequence joins TRBV27 and TRBJ1-1; D not certain. V was cut by 6 bases and J by 1 base, with 12 bases left in between. The CDR3 has 14 amino acids. The V gene's germline CDR1 is MNHEY and CDR2 SMNVEV (reference sequence).